The T cell receptor (beta chain) under discussion was sequenced for a study of cytomegalovirus exposure and HLA in healthy donors. Study in general: HLA-typed donors were the source of about 85 million unique TCRs held in an early data release. Assignment to the Caucasian-associated ancestry cluster applied to roughly 80% of the approximately 420 genotyped donors. Points from the study as a whole: TCR beta V segments were, for the most part, productive about 87% or about 30% of the time in an earlier analysis.

As to this clone: Its antigen is not known.

Although they were nominally healthy when sampled, donors likely had unrecorded immune exposures. A multiplex PCR was run with 60 Vbeta primers and 13 Jbeta primers. Here immunoSEQ multiplex PCR was the method, and the copy in TCRdb shows in-frame clones only, minus some. The data show 150,000 to 200,000 clones, about 73% seen once. Germline CDR1 is LGHNA and CDR2 is YNFKEQ. Trimming cost V 6 bases and J 4 bases, with 9 bases left between them. The CDR3 sequence is 12 residues long. Sequenced sample: PBMCs. The chain has TRBV4-2 and TRBJ2-5; D unresolved. The receptor was isolated from a woman between 50 and 59 years old in good health and CMV-seropositive. CDR3: CASSYTGETQYF. The CDR3 coding sequence is TGTGCCAGCAGTTATACGGGAGAGACCCAGTACTTC.